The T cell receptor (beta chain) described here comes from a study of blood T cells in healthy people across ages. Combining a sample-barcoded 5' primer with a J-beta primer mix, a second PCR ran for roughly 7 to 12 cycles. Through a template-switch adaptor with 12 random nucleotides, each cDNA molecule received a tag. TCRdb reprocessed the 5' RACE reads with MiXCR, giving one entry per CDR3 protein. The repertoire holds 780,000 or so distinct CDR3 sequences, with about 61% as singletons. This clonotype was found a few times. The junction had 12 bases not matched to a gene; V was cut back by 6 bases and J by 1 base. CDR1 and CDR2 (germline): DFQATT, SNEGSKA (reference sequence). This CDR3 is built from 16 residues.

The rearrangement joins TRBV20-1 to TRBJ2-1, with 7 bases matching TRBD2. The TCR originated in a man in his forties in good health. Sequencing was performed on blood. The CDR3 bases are TGCAGTGCGCCTACCTTTGGGGGGGGTTCCTACAATGAGCAGTTCTTC. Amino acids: CSAPTFGGGSYNEQFF.